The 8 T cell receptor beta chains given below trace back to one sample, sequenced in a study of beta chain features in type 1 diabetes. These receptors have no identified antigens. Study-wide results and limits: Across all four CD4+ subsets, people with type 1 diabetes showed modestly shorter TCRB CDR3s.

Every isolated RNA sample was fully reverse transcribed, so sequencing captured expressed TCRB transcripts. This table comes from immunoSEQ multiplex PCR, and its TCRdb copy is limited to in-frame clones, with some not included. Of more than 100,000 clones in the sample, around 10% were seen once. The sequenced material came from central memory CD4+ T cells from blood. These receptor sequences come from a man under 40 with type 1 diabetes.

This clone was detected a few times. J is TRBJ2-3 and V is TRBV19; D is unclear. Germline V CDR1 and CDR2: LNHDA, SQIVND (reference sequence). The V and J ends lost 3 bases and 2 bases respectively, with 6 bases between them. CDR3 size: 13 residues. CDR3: CASSIWATDTQYF. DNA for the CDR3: TGTGCCAGTAGTATTTGGGCCACAGATACGCAGTATTTT. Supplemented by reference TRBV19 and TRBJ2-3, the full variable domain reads DGGITQSPKYLFRKEGQNVTLSCEQNLNHDAMYWYRQDPGQGLRLIYYSQIVNDFQKGDIAEGYSVSREKKESFPLTVTSAQKNPTAFYLCASSIWATDTQYFGPGTRLTVL.

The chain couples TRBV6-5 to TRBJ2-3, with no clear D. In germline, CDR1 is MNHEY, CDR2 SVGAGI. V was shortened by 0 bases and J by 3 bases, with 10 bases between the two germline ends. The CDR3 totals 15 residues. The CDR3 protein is CASSYSVPQTDTQYF. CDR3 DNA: TGTGCCAGCAGTTACTCAGTCCCCCAGACAGATACGCAGTATTTT.

The CDR3 DNA reads as TGTGCCAGCAGGTCACAGGGGCGTGAAGCTTTCTTT. This codes for CASRSQGREAFF. The chain joins TRBV28 to TRBJ1-1, with 7 bases matching TRBD1. The CDR3 is 12 residues long. The V gene's germline CDR1 is MDHEN and CDR2 SYDVKM. V gave up 6 bases and J gave up 7 bases; unmatched junction bases: 5.

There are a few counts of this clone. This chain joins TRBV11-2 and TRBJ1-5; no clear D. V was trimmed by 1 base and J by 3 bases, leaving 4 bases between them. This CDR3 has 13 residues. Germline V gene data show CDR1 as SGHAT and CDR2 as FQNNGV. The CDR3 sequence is CASSLVDNQPQHF. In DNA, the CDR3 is TGTGCCAGCAGCTTAGTAGACAATCAGCCCCAGCATTTT. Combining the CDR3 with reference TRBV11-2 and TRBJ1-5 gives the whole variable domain EAGVAQSPRYKIIEKRQSVAFWCNPISGHATLYWYQQILGQGPKLLIQFQNNGVVDDSQLPKDRFSAERLKGVDSTLKIQPAKLEDSAVYLCASSLVDNQPQHFGDGTRLSIL.

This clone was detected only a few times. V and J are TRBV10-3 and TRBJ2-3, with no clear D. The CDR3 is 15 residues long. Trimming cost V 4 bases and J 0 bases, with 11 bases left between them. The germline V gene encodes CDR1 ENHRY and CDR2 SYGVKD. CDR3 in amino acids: CAISVGQESTDTQYF. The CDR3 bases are TGTGCCATCAGTGTTGGGCAGGAAAGCACAGATACGCAGTATTTT.

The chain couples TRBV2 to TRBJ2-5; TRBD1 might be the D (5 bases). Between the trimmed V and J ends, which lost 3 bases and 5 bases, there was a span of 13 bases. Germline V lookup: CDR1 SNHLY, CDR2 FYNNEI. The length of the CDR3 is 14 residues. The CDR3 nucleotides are TGTGCCAGCAGTGACGACAGTCGTGCGGAGACCCAGTACTTC. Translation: CASSDDSRAETQYF.

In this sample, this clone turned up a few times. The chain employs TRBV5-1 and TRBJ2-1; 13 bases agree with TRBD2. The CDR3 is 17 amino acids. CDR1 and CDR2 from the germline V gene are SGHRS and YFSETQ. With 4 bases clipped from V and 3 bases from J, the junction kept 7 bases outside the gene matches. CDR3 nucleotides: TGCGCCAGCAGCCTAGGACTAGCGGGGGCCCACTACAATGAGCAGTTCTTC. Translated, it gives CASSLGLAGAHYNEQFF.

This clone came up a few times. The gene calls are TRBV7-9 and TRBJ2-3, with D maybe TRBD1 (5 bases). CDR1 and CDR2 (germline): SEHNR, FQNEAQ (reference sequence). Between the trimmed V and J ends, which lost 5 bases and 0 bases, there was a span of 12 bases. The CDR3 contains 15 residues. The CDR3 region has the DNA TGTGCCAGCAGCCGCAGGGTTGGGAGCACAGATACGCAGTATTTT. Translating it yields CASSRRVGSTDTQYF.